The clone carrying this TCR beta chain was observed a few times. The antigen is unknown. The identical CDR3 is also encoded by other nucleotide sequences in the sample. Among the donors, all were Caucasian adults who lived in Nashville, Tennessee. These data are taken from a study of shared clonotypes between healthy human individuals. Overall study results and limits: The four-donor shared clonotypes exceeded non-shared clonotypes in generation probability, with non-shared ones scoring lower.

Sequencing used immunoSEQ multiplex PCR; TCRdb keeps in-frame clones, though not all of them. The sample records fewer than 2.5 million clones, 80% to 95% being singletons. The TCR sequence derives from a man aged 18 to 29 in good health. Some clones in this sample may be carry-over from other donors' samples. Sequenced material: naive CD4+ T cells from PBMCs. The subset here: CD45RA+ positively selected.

CDR3 bases: TGCGCCAGCAGCCTCGACAGGATGAACACTGAAGCTTTCTTT. Encoded protein: CASSLDRMNTEAFF. The chain carries TRBV5-1 and TRBJ1-1; a possible D gene is TRBD1 (6 bases). The germline V and J ends were trimmed by 4 bases and 0 bases, with 10 bases remaining between them. Germline lookup yields CDR1 SGHRS and CDR2 YFSETQ. The CDR3 runs 14 residues. The full variable domain, rest sourced from reference TRBV5-1 and TRBJ1-1, is KAGVTQTPRYLIKTRGQQVTLSCSPISGHRSVSWYQQTPGQGLQFLFEYFSETQRNKGNFPGRFSGRQFSNSRSEMNVSTLELGDSALYLCASSLDRMNTEAFFGQGTRLTVV.